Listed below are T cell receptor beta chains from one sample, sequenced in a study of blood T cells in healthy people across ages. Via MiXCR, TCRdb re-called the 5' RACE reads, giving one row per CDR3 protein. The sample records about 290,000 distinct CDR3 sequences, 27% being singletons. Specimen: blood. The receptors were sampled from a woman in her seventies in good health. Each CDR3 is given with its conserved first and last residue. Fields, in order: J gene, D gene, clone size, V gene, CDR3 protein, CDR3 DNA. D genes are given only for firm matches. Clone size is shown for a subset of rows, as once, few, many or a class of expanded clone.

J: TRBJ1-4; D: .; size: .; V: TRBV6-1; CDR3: CASRSWGEKLFF; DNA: TGTGCCAGCAGATCTTGGGGAGAGAAACTGTTTTTT
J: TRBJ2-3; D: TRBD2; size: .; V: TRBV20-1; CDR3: CSANSGRTTDTQYF; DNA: TGCAGTGCTAATAGCGGGAGAACCACAGATACGCAGTATTTT
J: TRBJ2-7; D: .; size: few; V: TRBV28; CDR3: CASTEMGRWQYF; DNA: TGTGCCAGCACCGAAATGGGGCGTTGGCAGTACTTC
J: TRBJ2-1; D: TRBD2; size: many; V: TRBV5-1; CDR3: CASSLNPLAGNNEQFF; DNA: TGCGCCAGCAGCCTCAACCCGCTAGCGGGAAATAATGAGCAGTTCTTC
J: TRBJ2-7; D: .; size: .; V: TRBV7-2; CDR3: CASSRTFRYEQYF; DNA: TGTGCCAGCAGCCGGACATTCCGCTACGAGCAGTACTTC
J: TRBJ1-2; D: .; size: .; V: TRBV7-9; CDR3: CATGGAHNYGYTF; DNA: TGTGCCACCGGGGGGGCGCATAACTATGGCTACACCTTC
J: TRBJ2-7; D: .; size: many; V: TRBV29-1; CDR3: CSALRGSPYEQYF; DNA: TGCAGCGCTCTTCGGGGTTCCCCCTACGAGCAGTACTTC
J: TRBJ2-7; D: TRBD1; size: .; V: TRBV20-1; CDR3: CSAQRDRDYSYEQYF; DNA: TGCAGTGCTCAGAGGGACAGGGACTACTCCTACGAGCAGTACTTC
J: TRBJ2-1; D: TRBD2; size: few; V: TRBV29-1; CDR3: CSVTTSGSGNEQFF; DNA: TGCAGCGTGACGACTAGCGGGAGCGGCAATGAGCAGTTCTTC
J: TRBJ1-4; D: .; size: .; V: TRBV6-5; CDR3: CASSQIPGKEKLFF; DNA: TGTGCCAGCAGTCAAATACCAGGAAAGGAAAAACTGTTTTTT
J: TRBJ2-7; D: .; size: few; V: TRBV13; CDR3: CASSKSYEQYF; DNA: TGTGCCAGCAGCAAGTCCTACGAGCAGTACTTC
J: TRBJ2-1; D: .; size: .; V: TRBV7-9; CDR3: CASSLLRPGDEQFF; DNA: TGTGCCAGCAGCTTACTGAGACCCGGGGATGAGCAGTTCTTC